This TCR beta chain is from a study of vaccination effects on CD4 cells after COVID-19. Regarding the study as a whole: Researchers report that only 1 of 255 vaccine-induced clones in healthy vaccinees cross-reacted with common cold coronaviruses.

Produced via immunoSEQ multiplex PCR; TCRdb's table is partial and in-frame only. Of some 20,000 clones listed, over 65% are singletons. With 0 bases removed from V and 7 bases from J, the gap between germline ends came to 13 bases. The CDR3 is made up of 15 amino acids. In germline, CDR1 is LGHDT, CDR2 YNNKEL (reference sequence). Antigen-specific CD4+ T cells expanded by the ViraFEST assay with viral peptide pools were then sequenced. Investigators separated out CD4+ T cells once approximately 9 days of culture had passed. Recipients of the vaccine had no prior SARS-CoV-2 infection and negative nucleocapsid antibodies. On days 3 and 7, fresh IL-2 medium replaced half the medium. This clone was counted a single time. What it binds is unknown.

The sequenced sample was CD4+ T cells from PBMCs cultured with HCoV-NL63 spike peptides, obtained before COVID-19 vaccination. The J gene is TRBJ1-5, the V gene TRBV3-1 (or the pseudogene TRBV3-2), with D possibly TRBD1 on 6 matching bases. This clonotype originated in a human donor who received a COVID-19 vaccine. The CDR3 protein is CASSQDQGKRQPQHF. The CDR3 DNA is TGTGCCAGCAGCCAAGATCAGGGGAAGAGACAGCCCCAGCATTTT.